This TCR beta chain was identified in a study of response to subunit inactivated influenza vaccine. This clonotype was recorded a few times. The target antigen is unknown. The CDR3 has 12 amino acids. Germline V gene lookup returns CDR1 DFQATT and CDR2 SNEGSKA (reference sequence). V was pared by 6 bases and J by 1 base, with 9 bases between. TCRdb recomputed calls from the RT-PCR reads with MiXCR, one row per CDR3 protein. This sample has roughly 790,000 distinct CDR3 sequences; 21% occur once, and the top ten carry about a tenth. Study-wide results and limits: Each seasonal influenza vaccination recruits few new T cells, the authors suggested.

The J gene is TRBJ1-1, the V gene TRBV20-1; D is unresolved. This sample comprised PBMCs from blood, obtained 5 days after vaccination. The clonotype comes from a man aged 45-60 years who received an inactivated influenza vaccine. CDR3 sequence (DNA): TGCAGTGCCAGGCTCAGGAACACTGAAGCTTTCTTT. This sequence encodes CSARLRNTEAFF.